The present T cell receptor (beta chain) was sequenced within a study of T cell changes during pregnancy in multiple sclerosis. TCRdb's table, derived via immunoSEQ multiplex PCR, lists solely in-frame clones and lacks some. The sample carries some 70,000 clones, about nine tenths recorded once. Sequencing was performed on peripheral blood, taken in the first trimester of pregnancy. The clonotype comes from a female donor with multiple sclerosis, enrolled in a pregnancy study.

The CDR3 nucleotides are TGTGCCAGTAGCCCCACGGGGGGTAGGTACACTGAAGCTTTCTTT. Protein sequence: CASSPTGGRYTEAFF. The rearrangement uses TRBV19 and TRBJ1-1, with D perhaps TRBD1 (5 bases). Germline lookup yields CDR1 LNHDA and CDR2 SQIVND (reference sequence). The length of the CDR3 is 15 residues. V was shortened by 6 bases and J by 3 bases, with 17 bases between the two germline ends. Drawing the rest from reference TRBV19 and TRBJ1-1, the complete variable domain is DGGITQSPKYLFRKEGQNVTLSCEQNLNHDAMYWYRQDPGQGLRLIYYSQIVNDFQKGDIAEGYSVSREKKESFPLTVTSAQKNPTAFYLCASSPTGGRYTEAFFGQGTRLTVV.